This T cell receptor beta chain was identified in a study of blood T cells in healthy people across ages. Findings and limits, study-wide: Donors of long life had a larger count of naive CD4+ cells and greater diversity than aged donors.

Each sample provided at least 6 micrograms of extracted total RNA. The germline gives CDR1 MNHEY, CDR2 SMNVEV (reference sequence). CDR3 length: 15 amino acids. After removal of 5 bases from V and 4 bases from J, the junction contained 6 bases not matched to a gene. This clonotype was observed a few times. The antigen is undetermined. PCR was performed a second time for about 7 to 12 cycles using a sample-barcoded 5' primer and a J-beta primer mix. MiXCR, run by TCRdb on the 5' RACE reads, gives a single entry per CDR3 protein. The sample has fewer than 800,000 distinct CDR3 sequences, approximately 21% seen once.

The V and J genes are TRBV27 and TRBJ2-5, with 11 nucleotides matching TRBD1. The sequencing input was blood. The sequence came from a man aged 65-85 years in good health. The chain's CDR3 is CASSPGTGGVETQYF. As DNA, the CDR3 is TGTGCCAGCAGTCCCGGGACAGGGGGAGTAGAGACCCAGTACTTC.